This TCR beta chain emerged from a study of blood T cell repertoires in COVID-19. This CDR3 region has 16 residues. CDR1 and CDR2 (germline): MNHEY, SVGAGI. J was trimmed by 2 bases and V by 0 bases; bases with no gene match: 4. Produced via immunoSEQ multiplex PCR; TCRdb's table is partial and in-frame only. The table has approximately 50,000 clones, about nine tenths seen once. The table lists this clone with a count of one. The rearrangement uses TRBV6-5 and TRBJ2-5; the match to TRBD2 covers 9 bases. Material for sequencing was peripheral blood. The TCR was taken from a man older than 75 with active or convalescent COVID-19. The CDR3 protein is CASSYSGGGVQETQYF. The CDR3 DNA is TGTGCCAGCAGTTACTCGGGCGGGGGGGTTCAAGAGACCCAGTACTTC.